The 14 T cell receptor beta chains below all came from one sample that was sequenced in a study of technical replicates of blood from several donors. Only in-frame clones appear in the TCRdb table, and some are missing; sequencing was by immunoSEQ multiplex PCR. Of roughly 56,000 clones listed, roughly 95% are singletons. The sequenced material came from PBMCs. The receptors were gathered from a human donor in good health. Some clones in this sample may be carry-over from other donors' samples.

For the CDR3, the DNA is TGTGCCAGCAGCTTGGCCCAGAACACCGGGGAGCTGTTTTTT. Its protein is CASSLAQNTGELFF. This chain connects TRBV5-6 to TRBJ2-2; D is unclear. The CDR3 length is 14 residues. Germline V gene data show CDR1 as SGHDT and CDR2 as YYEEEE. Trimming shortened V by 0 bases and J by 1 base, and 4 bases separated the two germline ends.

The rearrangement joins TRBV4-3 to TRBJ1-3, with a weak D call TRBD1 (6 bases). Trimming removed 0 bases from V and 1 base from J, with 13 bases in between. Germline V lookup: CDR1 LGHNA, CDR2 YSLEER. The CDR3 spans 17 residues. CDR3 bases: TGCGCCAGCAGCCAAGAAGCCCGGGGGGCGTCTGGAAACACCATATATTTT. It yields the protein CASSQEARGASGNTIYF.

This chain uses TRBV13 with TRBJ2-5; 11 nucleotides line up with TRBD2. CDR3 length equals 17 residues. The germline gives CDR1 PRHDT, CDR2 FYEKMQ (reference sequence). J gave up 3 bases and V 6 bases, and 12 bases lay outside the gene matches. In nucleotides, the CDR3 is TGTGCCAGCAGTCCGGGACTAGCGGCCCGGGGAGAAGAGACCCAGTACTTC. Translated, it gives CASSPGLAARGEETQYF.

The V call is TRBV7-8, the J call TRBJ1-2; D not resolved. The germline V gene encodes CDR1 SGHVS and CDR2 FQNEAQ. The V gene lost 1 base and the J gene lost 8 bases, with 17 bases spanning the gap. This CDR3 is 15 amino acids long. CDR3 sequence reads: CASSLGGGQIGGYTF. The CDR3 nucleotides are TGTGCCAGCAGCTTAGGAGGAGGGCAGATCGGCGGCTACACCTTC.

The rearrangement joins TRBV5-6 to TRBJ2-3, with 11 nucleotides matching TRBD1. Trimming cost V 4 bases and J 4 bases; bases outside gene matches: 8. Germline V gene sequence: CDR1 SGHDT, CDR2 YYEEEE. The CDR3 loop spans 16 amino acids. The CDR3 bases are TGTGCCAGCAGCCCCGTTGGACAGGGGGCGGCAGATACGCAGTATTTT. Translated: CASSPVGQGAADTQYF.

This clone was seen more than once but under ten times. The CDR3 sequence: CSAIQGKEQYF. CDR3 bases: TGCAGTGCTATCCAGGGAAAAGAGCAGTACTTC. The chain combines TRBV20-1 with TRBJ2-7, with a possible D match to TRBD1 (5 bases). Trimming took 4 bases from V and 7 from J, leaving 11 bases between them. Germline CDR1 reads DFQATT; CDR2 reads SNEGSKA (reference sequence). The CDR3 contains 11 residues.

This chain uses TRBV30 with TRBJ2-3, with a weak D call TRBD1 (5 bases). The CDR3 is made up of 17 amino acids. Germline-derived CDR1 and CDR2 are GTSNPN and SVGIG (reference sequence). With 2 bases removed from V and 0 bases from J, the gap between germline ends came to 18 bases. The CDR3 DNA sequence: TGTGCCTGGAGTACAGGAGTCAAACCTTCGAGCACAGATACGCAGTATTTT. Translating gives CAWSTGVKPSSTDTQYF.

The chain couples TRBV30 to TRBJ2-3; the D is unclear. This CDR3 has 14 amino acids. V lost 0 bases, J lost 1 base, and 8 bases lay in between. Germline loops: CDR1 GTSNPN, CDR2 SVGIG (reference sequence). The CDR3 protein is CAWSVTYRTDTQYF. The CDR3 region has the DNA TGTGCCTGGAGTGTAACATACCGCACAGATACGCAGTATTTT.

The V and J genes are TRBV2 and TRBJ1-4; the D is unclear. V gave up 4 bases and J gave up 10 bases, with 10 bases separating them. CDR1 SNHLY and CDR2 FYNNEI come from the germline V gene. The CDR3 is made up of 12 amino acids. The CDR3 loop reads CASSVEGRKLFF. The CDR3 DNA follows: TGTGCCAGCAGTGTGGAGGGTAGAAAACTGTTTTTT.

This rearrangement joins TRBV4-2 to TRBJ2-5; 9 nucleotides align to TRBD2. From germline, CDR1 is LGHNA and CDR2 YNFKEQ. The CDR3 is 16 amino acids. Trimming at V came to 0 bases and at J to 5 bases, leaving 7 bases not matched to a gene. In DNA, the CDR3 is TGTGCCAGCAGCCAAGATTGGGCGGGAGGGGGGGAGACCCAGTACTTC. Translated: CASSQDWAGGGETQYF.

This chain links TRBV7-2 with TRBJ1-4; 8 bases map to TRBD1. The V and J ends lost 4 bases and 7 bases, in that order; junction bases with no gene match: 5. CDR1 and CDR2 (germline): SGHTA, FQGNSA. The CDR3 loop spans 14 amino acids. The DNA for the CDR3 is TGTGCCAGCAGCTCAGGACAGGGCCCTGAAAAACTGTTTTTT. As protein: CASSSGQGPEKLFF.

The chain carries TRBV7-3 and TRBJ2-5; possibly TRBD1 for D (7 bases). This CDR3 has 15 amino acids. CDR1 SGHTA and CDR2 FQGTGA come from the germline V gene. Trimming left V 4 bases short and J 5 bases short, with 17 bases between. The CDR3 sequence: CASSWTGLNGETQYF. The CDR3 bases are TGTGCCAGCAGCTGGACAGGACTAAACGGCGAGACCCAGTACTTC.

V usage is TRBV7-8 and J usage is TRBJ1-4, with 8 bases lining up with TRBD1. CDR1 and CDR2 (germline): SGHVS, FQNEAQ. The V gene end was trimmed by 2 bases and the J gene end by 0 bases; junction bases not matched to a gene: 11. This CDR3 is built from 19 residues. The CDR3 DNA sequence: TGTGCCAGCAGCTTATCCGTTGGACAGGGAGAATCAACTAATGAAAAACTGTTTTTT. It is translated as CASSLSVGQGESTNEKLFF.

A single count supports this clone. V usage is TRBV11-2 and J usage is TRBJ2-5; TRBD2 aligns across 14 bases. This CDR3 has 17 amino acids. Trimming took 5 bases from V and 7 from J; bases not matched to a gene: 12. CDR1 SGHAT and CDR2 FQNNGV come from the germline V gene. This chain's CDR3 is CASSASTSGRGSGTQYF. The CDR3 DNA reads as TGTGCCAGCAGCGCTTCGACTAGCGGGAGGGGGTCGGGGACCCAGTACTTC. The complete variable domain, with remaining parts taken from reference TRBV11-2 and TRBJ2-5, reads EAGVAQSPRYKIIEKRQSVAFWCNPISGHATLYWYQQILGQGPKLLIQFQNNGVVDDSQLPKDRFSAERLKGVDSTLKIQPAKLEDSAVYLCASSASTSGRGSGTQYFGPGTRLLVL.